This T cell receptor beta chain was captured in a study of T cell responses to AZD1222 COVID-19 vaccine. Investigators merged groups given second doses at roughly 4 or roughly 12 weeks. Here immunoSEQ multiplex PCR was the method, and the copy in TCRdb shows in-frame clones only, minus some. The sample includes 100,000 or so clones, about 91% seen only once; the top ten take 44%. Notes on this clone: Antigen unknown.

Findings and caveats of the study: The reported proportion of spike-specific TCRs targeting unmutated variant regions was nearly half. Spike-specific TCR breadth rose after two AZD1222 doses, and depth rose as well. It was only after the peak T cell response that any repertoires were sampled.

The TCR was taken from an adult who received the AZD1222 COVID-19 vaccine. The specimen comprised peripheral blood, sampled 28 days after the second AZD1222 dose.

In DNA, the CDR3 is TGCGCCAGCAGTGAGGACTTGGGTTACGAGCAGTACTTC. Protein: CASSEDLGYEQYF. The chain recombines TRBV10-1 with TRBJ2-7; D gene ambiguous. Per germline, CDR1 WNHNN and CDR2 SYGVQD (reference sequence). The CDR3 extends over 13 amino acids. The V end was cut by 2 bases, the J end by 4 bases, with 9 bases between.